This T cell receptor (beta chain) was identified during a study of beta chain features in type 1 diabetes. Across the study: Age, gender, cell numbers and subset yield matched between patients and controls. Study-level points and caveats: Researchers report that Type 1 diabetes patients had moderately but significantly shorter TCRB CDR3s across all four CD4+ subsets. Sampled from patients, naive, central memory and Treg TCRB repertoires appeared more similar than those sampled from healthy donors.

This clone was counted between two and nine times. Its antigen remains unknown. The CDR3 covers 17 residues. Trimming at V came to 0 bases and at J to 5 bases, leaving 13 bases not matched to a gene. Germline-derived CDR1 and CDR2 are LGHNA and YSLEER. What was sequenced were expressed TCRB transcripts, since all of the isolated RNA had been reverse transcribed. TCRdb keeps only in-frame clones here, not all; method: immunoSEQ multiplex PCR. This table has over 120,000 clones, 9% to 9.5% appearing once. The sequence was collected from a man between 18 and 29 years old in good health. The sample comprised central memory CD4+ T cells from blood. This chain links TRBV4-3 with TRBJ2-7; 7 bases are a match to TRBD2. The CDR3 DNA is TGCGCCAGCAGCCAAGAGGTTTGGCGCAGGGAGGGTCACGAGCAGTACTTC. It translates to CASSQEVWRREGHEQYF.